This T cell receptor beta chain appears in the sequencing data of a study of regulatory and conventional T cells in RAG deficiency. Clones were sequenced by immunoSEQ multiplex PCR, and TCRdb holds only the in-frame ones, with some missing. The top ten hold about 0.35% of the sample, which has just over 30,000 clones, about 96% seen once. The CDR3 sequence is 15 residues long. CDR1 and CDR2 from the germline V gene are SGHTA and FQGNSA. J gave up 2 bases and V 5 bases, and 6 bases lay outside the gene matches. Conventional CD4+ T cells were sorted from blood as CD25-low CD127-high cells. These sequences were also reported in another study, on regulatory T cells. That publication notes: Amplification used 52 TRBV primers and 13 TRBJ primers.

This clonotype was sampled from a human donor in good health. The sequenced sample was CD25- CD4+ T cells sorted from blood. This chain joins TRBV7-2 and TRBJ2-1; 7 nucleotides match TRBD1. CDR3 in DNA: TGTGCCAGCAGCACCCGACAGGGAACCTACAATGAGCAGTTCTTC. Its protein product is CASSTRQGTYNEQFF.